Listed here are 15 T cell receptor beta chains from one sample, sequenced in a study of cytomegalovirus exposure and HLA in healthy donors. Vbeta (60) and Jbeta (13) primers were used in the PCR. This table comes from immunoSEQ multiplex PCR, and its TCRdb copy is limited to in-frame clones, with some not included. Of around 130,000 clones in the sample, roughly four fifths were seen once. The source material was PBMCs. The receptor source for this set is a woman aged 45-59 years in good health and CMV-seronegative.

The chain links TRBV19 to TRBJ2-5; TRBD2 matches at 10 bases. The CDR3 is 18 residues long. Trimming took 4 bases from V and 1 from J; bases not matched to a gene: 12. Germline values: CDR1 LNHDA, CDR2 SQIVND (reference sequence). CDR3 bases: TGTGCCAGTAGTACCAACGGGGGAGGACTAGCGGTCCAAGAGACCCAGTACTTC. It encodes CASSTNGGGLAVQETQYF.

This sequence joins TRBV7-9 and TRBJ2-3; possible D gene TRBD2, 6 bases. Deletions cut 5 bases from V and 1 base from J, with 13 bases between. This CDR3 is built from 15 residues. Germline-derived CDR1 and CDR2 are SEHNR and FQNEAQ (reference sequence). The CDR3 nucleotides are TGTGCCAGCAGCGGCGGGGACCGACGCACAGATACGCAGTATTTT. Residues: CASSGGDRRTDTQYF.

This chain links TRBV27 with TRBJ1-1, with D tentatively TRBD1 (5 bases). Between the trimmed V and J ends, which lost 2 bases and 4 bases, there was a span of 5 bases. This CDR3 has 12 residues. Per germline, CDR1 MNHEY and CDR2 SMNVEV (reference sequence). CDR3 protein: CASSLRGTEAFF. CDR3 nucleotide sequence: TGTGCCAGCAGTTTAAGGGGCACTGAAGCTTTCTTT.

CDR3 amino acids: CASRLLPQETQYF. In nucleotides, the CDR3 is TGTGCCAGCAGACTTTTACCACAAGAGACCCAGTACTTC. V and J are TRBV5-4 and TRBJ2-5; D is undetermined. The CDR3 consists of 13 residues. Trimming removed 5 bases at V and 2 bases at J, with 10 bases between. CDR1 and CDR2 from the germline V gene are SGHNT and YYREEE (reference sequence).

The chain uses TRBV6-5 and TRBJ1-4; D uncertain. The V gene's germline CDR1 is MNHEY and CDR2 SVGAGI. The V end lost 5 bases, the J end lost 14 bases, and 15 bases lay between the germline ends. This CDR3 is 12 amino acids long. The CDR3, as DNA: TGTGCCAGCAGTCCCGCGACCCGGGTCCTGTTTTTT. Protein product: CASSPATRVLFF.

This clone was seen only a few times. The chain couples TRBV4-3 to TRBJ2-1; 9 nucleotides match TRBD2. Germline values: CDR1 LGHNA, CDR2 YSLEER. The CDR3 is made up of 16 amino acids. The trim removed 0 bases at V and 6 bases at J, leaving 6 bases unmatched. The CDR3 DNA is TGCGCCAGCAGCCAAGAAGGTAGCGGGAGTAGCAATGAGCAGTTCTTC. This translates into CASSQEGSGSSNEQFF.

The rearrangement links TRBV5-1 to TRBJ1-2; the D is unclear. Trimming removed 7 bases from V and 5 bases from J, with 9 bases in between. The CDR3 spans 11 residues. Per germline, CDR1 SGHRS and CDR2 YFSETQ. The CDR3 loop is CASRGQYGYTF. The CDR3 DNA follows: TGCGCCAGCCGCGGCCAGTATGGCTACACCTTC.

DNA for the CDR3: TGTGCCAGCTCACCAGCAGGGGGATCTAATGAAAAACTGTTTTTT. Amino acid sequence: CASSPAGGSNEKLFF. This chain uses TRBV18 with TRBJ1-4, with 7 bases lining up with TRBD1. V trimming: 2 bases; J trimming: 3 bases; junction bases outside the gene matches: 3. The CDR3 has 15 amino acids. Germline CDR1 and CDR2: KGHSH and LQKENI.

This chain connects TRBV2 to TRBJ2-1; 8 bases agree with TRBD1. CDR3 length: 13 residues. Germline trimming cut 4 bases from V and 8 bases from J; bases unmatched to any gene: 4. The germline V gene encodes CDR1 SNHLY and CDR2 FYNNEI. The chain's CDR3 is CASSGTGLDEQFF. The CDR3 nucleotides read TGTGCCAGCAGTGGGACAGGGTTGGATGAGCAGTTCTTC.

V gene TRBV5-1 combines with J gene TRBJ2-1, with 9 nucleotides matching TRBD2. The CDR3 covers 18 residues. The V gene end was trimmed by 0 bases and the J gene end by 3 bases; junction bases not matched to a gene: 10. The germline V gene encodes CDR1 SGHRS and CDR2 YFSETQ. The CDR3 is CASSLAVLAGTNYNEQFF. CDR3 sequence (DNA): TGCGCCAGCAGCTTGGCCGTGCTAGCGGGGACCAACTACAATGAGCAGTTCTTC. The variable domain in full, completed from reference TRBV5-1 and TRBJ2-1, reads KAGVTQTPRYLIKTRGQQVTLSCSPISGHRSVSWYQQTPGQGLQFLFEYFSETQRNKGNFPGRFSGRQFSNSRSEMNVSTLELGDSALYLCASSLAVLAGTNYNEQFFGPGTRLTVL.

The chain carries TRBV29-1 and TRBJ2-1; 9 bases fit TRBD2. This CDR3 comprises 15 residues. Germline loops: CDR1 SQVTM, CDR2 ANQGSEA. V lost 1 base to trimming and J lost 6 bases; unmatched junction nucleotides: 7. CDR3 bases: TGCAGCGTTGAAGCTGCAGGACTAGCGAGCAATGAGCAGTTCTTC. Protein: CSVEAAGLASNEQFF.

This rearrangement joins TRBV7-2 to TRBJ1-5; D is undetermined. The CDR3 extends over 15 amino acids. Germline loops: CDR1 SGHTA, CDR2 FQGNSA. Deletions cut 1 base from V and 5 bases from J, with 12 bases between. CDR3 amino acids: CASSLGWQRYQPQHF. The DNA for the CDR3 is TGTGCCAGCAGCTTAGGTTGGCAGCGGTATCAGCCCCAGCATTTT.

This clone came up a few times. The V call is TRBV7-3, the J call TRBJ1-1; D is unresolved. This CDR3 region has 13 residues. The germline V gene has CDR1 SGHTA and CDR2 FQGTGA. Trimming cost V 5 bases and J 1 base, with 8 bases left between them. The CDR3 DNA is TGTGCCAGCAGCCGGGTCACGAACACTGAAGCTTTCTTT. As protein: CASSRVTNTEAFF.

This clone has a handful of counts. The chain has TRBV6-5 and TRBJ2-7; 7 nucleotides match TRBD2. The germline CDR1 and CDR2 sequences are MNHEY and SVGAGI. This CDR3 contains 13 residues. After removal of 7 bases from V and 4 bases from J, the junction contained 7 bases not matched to a gene. The CDR3 DNA is TGTGCCAGCACCCTGACTAGCCTGTACGAGCAGTACTTC. It specifies CASTLTSLYEQYF.

V usage is TRBV5-4 and J usage is TRBJ2-6; D call uncertain. Germline loops: CDR1 SGHNT, CDR2 YYREEE (reference sequence). This CDR3 has 14 amino acids. V lost 3 bases to trimming and J lost 2 bases, with 6 bases between them. For the CDR3, the DNA is TGTGCCAGCAGCTCCCCGGCTGGGGCCAACGTCCTGACTTTC. As protein: CASSSPAGANVLTF.